Below, 9 T cell receptor beta chains from the same sample are listed, as sequenced in a study of cytomegalovirus exposure and HLA in healthy donors. The PCR used 60 Vbeta and 13 Jbeta primers. Only in-frame clones appear in the TCRdb table, and some are missing; sequencing was by immunoSEQ multiplex PCR. This table has under 150,000 clones, 81% appearing once. Sequencing was carried out using PBMCs. The receptor source for this set is a woman under 40 in good health and CMV-seronegative.

The chain joins TRBV4-3 to TRBJ2-4; D is perhaps TRBD2 (7 bases). V was trimmed by 1 base and J by 3 bases, leaving 19 bases between them. Germline assignment: CDR1 LGHNA and CDR2 YSLEER. CDR3 length: 18 amino acids. The CDR3 region is CASSQGGGGSSGKNIQYF. As DNA, the CDR3 is TGCGCCAGCAGCCAAGGAGGGGGGGGCAGTTCCGGCAAAAACATTCAGTACTTC.

This clone has only one observation. The chain couples TRBV20-1 to TRBJ2-5; a weak D match, TRBD2 (6 bases). This CDR3 spans 11 amino acids. The germline V gene has CDR1 DFQATT and CDR2 SNEGSKA (reference sequence). Trimming cost V 6 bases and J 5 bases, with 10 bases left between them. CDR3 protein: CSASGVETQYF. DNA for the CDR3: TGCAGTGCCTCGGGGGTGGAGACCCAGTACTTC.

This clone was seen once. This chain links TRBV11-2 with TRBJ2-5; D unclear. The germline CDR1 and CDR2 sequences are SGHAT and FQNNGV. The ends were cut back, 1 base at V and 3 bases at J, with 9 bases in the middle. This CDR3 is built from 14 residues. The CDR3 protein is CASSLVPVKETQYF. The CDR3 nucleotides are TGTGCCAGCAGCTTAGTCCCAGTAAAAGAGACCCAGTACTTC.

The CDR3 bases are TGTGCCAGCAGGAGTGACATCTCCTACGAGCAGTACTTC. Its protein product is CASRSDISYEQYF. The V call is TRBV28, the J call TRBJ2-7, with D hard to call. Trimming shortened V by 6 bases and J by 0 bases, and 9 bases separated the two germline ends. The CDR3 runs to 13 residues. Germline values: CDR1 MDHEN, CDR2 SYDVKM.

The chain employs TRBV7-8 and TRBJ2-7; TRBD2 agrees at 11 bases. The ends lost 1 base at V and 2 bases at J; junction bases unmatched: 7. The CDR3 has 17 residues. From germline, CDR1 is SGHVS and CDR2 FQNEAQ. The CDR3 loop is CASSLGGLAGGTYEQYF. The CDR3 DNA reads as TGTGCCAGCAGCTTAGGTGGACTAGCGGGCGGCACCTACGAGCAGTACTTC.

The chain combines TRBV29-1 with TRBJ1-2; TRBD1 matches 9 bases. The germline V gene encodes CDR1 SQVTM and CDR2 ANQGSEA. The junction had 6 bases not matched to a gene; V was cut back by 4 bases and J by 0 bases. This CDR3 is built from 15 residues. The DNA for the CDR3 is TGCAGCGTTGCCGGGACAGGGAAAGCTAACTATGGCTACACCTTC. As protein: CSVAGTGKANYGYTF. Full variable domain (outside the CDR3, taken from reference TRBV29-1 and TRBJ1-2): SAVISQKPSRDICQRGTSLTIQCQVDSQVTMMFWYRQQPGQSLTLIATANQGSEATYESGFVIDKFPISRPNLTFSTLTVSNMSPEDSSIYLCSVAGTGKANYGYTFGSGTRLTVV.

This clone was found a few times. This sequence joins TRBV6-6 and TRBJ1-1, with a possible D match to TRBD1 (5 bases). The V gene's germline CDR1 is MNHNY and CDR2 SVGAGI (reference sequence). The CDR3 sequence is 13 residues long. V lost 2 bases to trimming and J lost 1 base, with 5 bases between them. DNA of the CDR3: TGTGCCAGCAGTTACGACAGGAACACTGAAGCTTTCTTT. Amino acids: CASSYDRNTEAFF.

The chain combines TRBV5-1 with TRBJ2-7, with 10 positions matching TRBD2. The V gene's germline CDR1 is SGHRS and CDR2 YFSETQ. The CDR3 has 13 amino acids. V trimming: 10 bases; J trimming: 5 bases; junction bases outside the gene matches: 9. The CDR3 loop is CAPPLAGDNEQYF. Written as DNA, the CDR3 is TGCGCCCCCCCCCTAGCGGGAGACAACGAGCAGTACTTC.

This clone was seen a single time. The rearrangement joins TRBV25-1 to TRBJ1-2, with 8 positions matching TRBD1. V gave up 7 bases and J gave up 10 bases; unmatched junction bases: 8. CDR1 and CDR2 (germline): MGHDK, SYGVNS. The CDR3 spans 12 residues. The CDR3 DNA follows: TGTGCCAGCACCAGGGGGCAATTTGACTACACCTTC. Its protein is CASTRGQFDYTF.